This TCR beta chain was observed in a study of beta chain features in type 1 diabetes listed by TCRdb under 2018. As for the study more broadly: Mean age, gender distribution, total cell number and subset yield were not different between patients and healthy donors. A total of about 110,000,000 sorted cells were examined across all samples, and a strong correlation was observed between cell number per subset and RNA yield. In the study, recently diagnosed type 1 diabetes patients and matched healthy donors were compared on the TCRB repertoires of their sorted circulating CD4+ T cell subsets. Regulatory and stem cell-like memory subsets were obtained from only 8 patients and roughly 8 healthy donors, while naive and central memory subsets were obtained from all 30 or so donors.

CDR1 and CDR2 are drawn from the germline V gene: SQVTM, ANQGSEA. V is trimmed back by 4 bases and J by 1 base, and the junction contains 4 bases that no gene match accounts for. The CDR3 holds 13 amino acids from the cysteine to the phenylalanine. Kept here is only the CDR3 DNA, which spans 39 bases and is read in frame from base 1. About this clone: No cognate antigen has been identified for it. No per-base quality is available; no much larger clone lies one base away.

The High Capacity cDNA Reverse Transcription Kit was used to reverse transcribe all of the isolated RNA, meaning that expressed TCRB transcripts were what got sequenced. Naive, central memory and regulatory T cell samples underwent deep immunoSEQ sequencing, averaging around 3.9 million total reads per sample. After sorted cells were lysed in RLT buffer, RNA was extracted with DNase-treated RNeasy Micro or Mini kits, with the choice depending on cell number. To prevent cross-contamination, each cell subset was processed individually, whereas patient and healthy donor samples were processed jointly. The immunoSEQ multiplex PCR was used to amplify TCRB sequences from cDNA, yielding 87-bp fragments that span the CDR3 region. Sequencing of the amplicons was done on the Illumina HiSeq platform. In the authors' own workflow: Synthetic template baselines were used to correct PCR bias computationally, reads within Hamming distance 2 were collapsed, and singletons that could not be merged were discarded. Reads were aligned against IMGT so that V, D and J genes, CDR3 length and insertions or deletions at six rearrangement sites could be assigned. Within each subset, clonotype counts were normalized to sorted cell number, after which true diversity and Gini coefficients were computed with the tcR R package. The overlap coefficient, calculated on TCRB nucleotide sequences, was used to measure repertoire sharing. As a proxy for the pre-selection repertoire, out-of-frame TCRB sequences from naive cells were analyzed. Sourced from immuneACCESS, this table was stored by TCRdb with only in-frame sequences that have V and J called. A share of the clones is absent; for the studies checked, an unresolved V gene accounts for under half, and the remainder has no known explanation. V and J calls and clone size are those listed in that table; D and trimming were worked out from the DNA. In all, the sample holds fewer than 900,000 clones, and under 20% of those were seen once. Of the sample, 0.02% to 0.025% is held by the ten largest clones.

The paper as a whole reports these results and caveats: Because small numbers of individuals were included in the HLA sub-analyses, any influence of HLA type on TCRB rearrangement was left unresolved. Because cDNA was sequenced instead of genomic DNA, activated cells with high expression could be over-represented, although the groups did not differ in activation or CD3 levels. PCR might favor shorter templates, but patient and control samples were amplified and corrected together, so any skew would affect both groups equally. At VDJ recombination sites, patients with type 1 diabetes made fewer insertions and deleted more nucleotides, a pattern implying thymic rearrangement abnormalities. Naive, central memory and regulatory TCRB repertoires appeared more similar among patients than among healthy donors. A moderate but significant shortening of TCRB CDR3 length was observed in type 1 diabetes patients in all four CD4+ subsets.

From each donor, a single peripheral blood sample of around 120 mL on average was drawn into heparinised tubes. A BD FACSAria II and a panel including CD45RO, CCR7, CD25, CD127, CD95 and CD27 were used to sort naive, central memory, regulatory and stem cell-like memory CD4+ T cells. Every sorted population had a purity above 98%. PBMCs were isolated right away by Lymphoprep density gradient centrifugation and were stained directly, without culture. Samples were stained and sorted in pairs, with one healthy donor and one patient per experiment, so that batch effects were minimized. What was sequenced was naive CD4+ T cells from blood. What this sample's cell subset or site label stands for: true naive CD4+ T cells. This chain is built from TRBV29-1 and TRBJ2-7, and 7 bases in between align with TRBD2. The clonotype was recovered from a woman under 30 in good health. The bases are TGCAGCGTTGGGGGGGAGGGTTCCTACGAGCAGTACTTC. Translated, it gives CSVGGEGSYEQYF.